The present TCR beta chain was sequenced within a study of shared clonotypes between healthy human individuals. Study overall: Sampling drew on donors who were two women and a few men aged 18 to 49.

Findings of the study overall: Blood was the sole source, and tissue repertoires probably differ. Naive subsets usually exceeded memory subsets in estimated richness.

This CDR3 is 14 amino acids long. Trimming took 5 bases from V and 6 from J, leaving 13 bases between them. Per the germline V gene, CDR1 is SGHVS and CDR2 is FNYEAQ. Deep-level assay runs were performed. Using immunoSEQ multiplex PCR, the repertoire was profiled, and TCRdb retains in-frame clones only, with some absent. This table holds roughly 2,300,000 clones, around 90% found once. Note on this clone: The antigen remains undetermined.

The chain employs TRBV7-6 and TRBJ2-2, with D uncertain. This TCR derives from a man between 18 and 35 years old in good health. Some clones in this sample may be carry-over from other donors' samples. The material sequenced was naive CD4+ T cells from PBMCs. Subset meaning: CD45RA+ positively selected. The CDR3 DNA follows: TGTGCCAGCAGCCCCCAAAGATTCCCCGGGGAGCTGTTTTTT. Protein sequence: CASSPQRFPGELFF.